This T cell receptor beta chain was found in a study of cytomegalovirus exposure and HLA in healthy donors (dated by TCRdb to 2016 to 2017). In the study overall: According to an earlier analysis of 587 of the donors, some 170 million T cells yielded roughly 110 million unique TCR beta sequences and roughly 280 Gb of sequence data. Roughly 300 gigabases of sequencing data and around 80 million unique TCR sequences made up an early release that covered several hundred HLA-typed donors. Among the approximately 430 genotyped donors, about 83% belonged to the genetic ancestry cluster associated with self-reported Caucasian donors. The study aimed to test whether signatures of past pathogen exposure could be identified by cataloging public T cell receptors. The study profiled the T cell repertoires of more than 500 subjects by immunosequencing and related them to cytomegalovirus serostatus. In addition to the first cohort of 666 subjects, a separate validation cohort of 120 different subjects was used. To predict cytomegalovirus infection status, the study brought together high-throughput TCR immunosequencing, statistical association of individual TCRs with disease status, and machine learning. A later analysis re-examined previously published TCR beta repertoires from 610 or so donors and added high-resolution HLA genotyping to investigate patterns of TCR occurrence. In the later analysis, no new phenotypic data were used to find candidate immune exposures; instead, reliance was placed on TCR beta sequences and their occurrence across donors. An earlier analysis of approximately 580 of the donors used high-throughput TCR beta sequencing to judge whether each TCR beta V gene segment behaved as functional or pseudogenic. Donor age, sex, ethnicity and CMV serostatus were compiled alongside the repertoire data. Genome-wide SNP genotypes for about 55% of the 666 donors were used in a later genetic analysis, which treated that subset as a discovery cohort. All discovery cohort repertoires had been generated on a single sequencing platform. Both class I and class II loci were covered by HLA typing, at four-digit resolution. Typing coverage differed by locus: A, B, C, DRB1 and DQB1 were typed in about 620-630 donors, DQA1 in roughly 500, DPA1 in nearly 610, and DPB1 in 450 to 480. Five DR-DQ haplotypes were handled as single units for association and clustering because linkage in the cohort was strong. Among several hundred genotyped donors of the cohort, an average of about 240,000 unique TCR beta nucleotide sequences was sequenced per donor, of which 15% to 20% were non-productive. General conclusions and limits of the study: A total of around 150 TCR beta chains were listed by the study as associated with cytomegalovirus. Strong co-occurrence of HLA alleles, especially DR and DQ, made assigning TCR associations to individual alleles difficult. In an earlier analysis of under 600 of the donors, most TCR beta V segments were observed in productive rearrangements about 87% or about 30% of the time, broadly matching IMGT annotations. This cohort had only TCR beta chains sequenced, and the lack of alpha or paired-chain data limited which features could be detected. A cluster of highly shared sequence variants was judged likely to represent a technical artifact of the sequencing pipeline. V-gene and J-gene trimming of TCR beta chains was associated with a missense DCLRE1C variant in a later genetic analysis, and the association was replicated in an independent cohort. In a later analysis, several top co-occurrence clusters were reported to appear linked to parvovirus B19, influenza, CMV and Epstein-Barr virus. Compared with equally common non-associated chains, HLA-associated TCR beta chains in a later analysis were more clonally expanded and had lower generation probabilities. A further reported finding was that TCR beta sequences accurately predicted the HLA-A and HLA-B alleles for most subjects in the first cohort. Immune exposure information for the cohort was limited to CMV serostatus. The authors suggested that the approach could potentially be extended to other disease states and immunological phenotypes. Because some donors lacked HLA typing at each locus, the association tests relied only on the typed subset. Correlated functional status among segregating V segments might reflect linkage disequilibrium, but an unknown experimental factor could not be ruled out. Presence/absence analyses assumed roughly uniform sequencing depth across donors, an assumption that may not hold. According to a later analysis, TCR association rates differed among HLA loci, with DRB1 alleles showing the most associated TCRs and HLA-C alleles showing the fewest. According to a later genetic analysis, donors in an Asian-associated ancestry cluster had fewer N-insertions in productive TCRs than the approximately 710-donor mean. Approximately 18 rarely observed V segments, including chromosome 9 orphons, were excluded from the earlier analysis of approximately 500 of the donors because counts were too low. A later analysis found that most CMV-associated TCR beta chains appeared HLA-restricted, with HLA associations seemingly driven largely by CMV exposure. At a false discovery rate of 0.05, a later analysis linked about 17,000 TCR beta sequences to specific HLA alleles. In vitro tests confirmed that a few of the cytomegalovirus-associated TCR beta chains recognize cytomegalovirus antigens. Some IMGT-functional V segments, including TRBV6-2 and TRBV6-3, could not be told apart with the 87-base-pair reads, so those segments were excluded. While some public TCRs were present in many individuals, most TCR sequences turned up only very rarely across donors. The classifier was reported to diagnose cytomegalovirus status with high specificity and sensitivity in both the original and validation cohorts.

The cohort was made up of around 720 healthy bone marrow donors. At the time of sampling, every cohort member was nominally healthy, though immune exposures that went unrecorded were likely present. The donor tested CMV seropositive and was one of the 289 seropositive cohort members. A peripheral blood sample was provided by each donor, and peripheral blood mononuclear cells were used for TCR beta sequencing. The Qiagen DNeasy Blood Extraction Kit was used to extract genomic DNA from the blood cell samples. Looking up the germline V gene (reference sequence) yields CDR1 MNHEY and CDR2 SMNVEV. The CDR3 runs 16 residues from the cysteine to the phenylalanine. The retained sequence is limited to the CDR3, 48 bases, with the frame set at the first base. V lost 1 base and J lost 0 bases; the stretch between them is 12 bases long. In regard to this clone: Its antigen is still unknown. Base qualities are not at hand, and no much larger clone is one base apart.

Libraries were constructed by the immunoSEQ multiplex PCR assay. For the multiplex PCR, a mixture combining 60 forward primers for TCR Vbeta segments and 13 reverse primers for TCR Jbeta segments was used. The CDR3 region of rearranged TCR beta genes was amplified from genomic DNA with a multiplex PCR assay. The amplified TCR beta libraries were sequenced on the Illumina HiSeq System as 87-base-pair reads. On the study's bioinformatics: Across the roughly 640 repertoires, a later analysis counted roughly 84 million unique TCR beta chains, roughly 11 million of which were shared by at least two donors. Raw reads were error-corrected and collapsed into unique sequences with a nearest-neighbor algorithm that merged closely related sequences to remove PCR and sequencing errors. To assign V, D and J gene segments, CDR3 sequences were aligned to IMGT reference sequences. For a sequence to be retained, a match of at least six nucleotides to both a V gene segment and a J gene segment was required. Rearrangements were called productive when the CDR3 lacked stop codons and stayed in frame with V and J; all others were non-productive. Following IMGT convention, CDR3 was defined as the stretch from the second conserved V-encoded cysteine to the conserved J-encoded phenylalanine. The earlier analysis of some 540 of the donors excluded any sequence lacking an unambiguous match to a single V gene segment. In an earlier analysis of approximately 610 of the donors, V segments were called functional above 56.7% productive rearrangements and were called segregating when the between-donor standard deviation exceeded 5%. A statistical classification framework was built to diagnose cytomegalovirus status from the catalog of TCR beta chain sequences. In a later analysis, TCR nucleotide sequences were compared against IMGT/GENE-DB human TR gene sequences so that V and J genes could be assigned. The TCRdist pipeline was used in a later analysis to assign CDR3 sequences and most-parsimonious VDJ recombination scenarios. A later analysis defined each TCR beta chain by its CDR3 amino acid sequence plus V-gene family, and excluded reads lacking a unique V-gene family. A later analysis removed several hundred highly shared, low-generation-probability nucleotide sequences to deal with suspected cross-contamination and a sequencing artifact. For each public chain, a later analysis derived a clonal expansion index from normalized ranks of inferred template counts within each repertoire. A later analysis computed generation probabilities with a VDJ recombination model fitted to out-of-frame rearrangements, and checked the results against IGoR. A later analysis scored TCR-TCR, TCR-HLA and TCR-CMV co-occurrence with hypergeometric tests, applying a repertoire-size bias correction to TCR pairs. False discovery rates were estimated in a later analysis by permuting HLA or CMV assignments 20 times. In a later analysis, co-occurring TCRs were grouped using DBSCAN, with TCRdist sequence similarity added in when clustering inside HLA-allele-positive subsets. Repertoires with fewer than 30,000 or more than 120,000 public chains were left out of co-occurrence clustering, as were five repertoires with anomalous nucleotide sharing. In its TCRdb copy, this immuneACCESS table keeps in-frame sequences only and misses some clones. Where compared with another copy, unresolved V genes explain less than half of these, and the others have no known cause. The V and J calls and clone size are taken from that table; D and trimming were inferred from the DNA. For this sample there are some 130,000 clones; around 80% appear just once. The ten largest clonotypes hold around 6.3% of the sample.

Sequencing was performed on PBMCs. The V gene is TRBV27 and the J gene is TRBJ1-1; a confident D gene designation cannot be given. The sequence derives from a man aged 40-50 years in good health and CMV-seropositive. The DNA sequence is TGTGCCAGCAGTTTATTGGCGAGGACTATGAACACTGAAGCTTTCTTT. The translation is CASSLLARTMNTEAFF.